The rows below give T cell receptor beta chains drawn from one sample of a study of T-cell memory formation after mild COVID-19. TCRdb recomputed calls from the 5' RACE reads with MiXCR, one row per CDR3 protein. The sample shows 80,000 to 130,000 distinct CDR3 sequences, approximately 10% of them seen only once. The source material was PBMCs or a T cell subset sorted from them (not recorded which). Every receptor here comes from a man in his late teens or twenties who had mild COVID-19 (a few samples of this study predate the infection). Cell type and time point are not known. CDR3s include the opening cysteine and the closing phenylalanine or tryptophan. A D gene is named only where the DNA matches it firmly. Clone size is given for some rows only: seen once, a few or many times, or a class if the clone is expanded.

TRBV19	few	TRBJ1-2	-	TGTGCCAGTAGTAATCGGGCTGGCTATGGCTACACCTTC	CASSNRAGYGYTF
TRBV29-1	many	TRBJ2-1	-	TGCAGCGGCGCTGACAGACCCTACAATGAGCAGTTCTTC	CSGADRPYNEQFF
TRBV10-3	many	TRBJ1-6	-	TGTGCCATCAGGGGAGAAGGAAGCTCCTATAATTCACCCCTCCACTTT	CAIRGEGSSYNSPLHF
TRBV9	few	TRBJ2-3	TRBD1	TGTGCCAGCAGCGCTCCGGGACAGGGGGCAAGAGATACGCAGTATTTT	CASSAPGQGARDTQYF
TRBV7-9	-	TRBJ2-1	-	TGTGCCAGCAGCACCGGGAGCTCCTACAATGAGCAGTTCTTC	CASSTGSSYNEQFF
TRBV5-6	-	TRBJ1-5	-	TGTGCCAGCAGCCTACGGGGGAGTCAGCCCCAGCATTTT	CASSLRGSQPQHF
TRBV30	-	TRBJ2-7	-	TGTGCCTGGAGCGGAGGGGGGTCCTACGAGCAGTACTTC	CAWSGGGSYEQYF
TRBV6-5	few	TRBJ2-3	TRBD2	TGTGCCAGCAGTCCTGTGCGGGGGGCCCCCATGGATACGCAGTATTTT	CASSPVRGAPMDTQYF
TRBV6-5	-	TRBJ1-2	-	TGTGCCAGCAGTTACGGATCCTATGGCTACACCTTC	CASSYGSYGYTF
TRBV7-2	-	TRBJ1-2	-	TGTGCCAGCAGCCCAGACACGAACTATGGCTACACCTTC	CASSPDTNYGYTF
TRBV2	once	TRBJ2-7	TRBD1	TGTGCCAGCAGTTCCCCGGGACAGATTTACGAGCAGTACTTC	CASSSPGQIYEQYF
TRBV6-2/TRBV6-3	few	TRBJ2-5	-	TGTGCCAGCAGTCCGGCCAGTGCGTATGAGACCCAGTACTTC	CASSPASAYETQYF
TRBV19	-	TRBJ1-2	-	TGTGCCAGTAGTCCCGTCCGGGGGCCCTATGGCTACACCTTC	CASSPVRGPYGYTF
TRBV9	-	TRBJ2-1	TRBD2	TGTGCCAGCAGCACCAGCGGGGATGAGCAGTTCTTC	CASSTSGDEQFF
TRBV6-5	few	TRBJ1-1	-	TGTGCCAGCAGCATACAGGGAACCCGGTCCACTGAAGCTTTCTTT	CASSIQGTRSTEAFF
TRBV7-3	few	TRBJ2-5	-	TGTGCCAGCAGCTTAAGATCCCGCCTAAGGGGAGGCCAAGAGACCCAGTACTTC	CASSLRSRLRGGQETQYF
TRBV7-6	few	TRBJ1-4	TRBD1	TGTGCCAGCAGCTCGTCGGACAGGGGGTCGGCGAAACTGTTTTTT	CASSSSDRGSAKLFF
TRBV4-1	few	TRBJ2-5	-	TGCGCCAGCAGCCAACGGGGGCGGGAGACCCAGTACTTC	CASSQRGRETQYF
TRBV5-5	-	TRBJ2-2	TRBD2	TGTGCCAGCAGCCCGCCGGGACTAGCGGGGTCCAGGGAGCTGTTTTTT	CASSPPGLAGSRELFF
TRBV9	-	TRBJ1-1	-	TGTGCCAGCAGCGTAGCGACGGGGGGCCGGGGTGAAGCTTTCTTT	CASSVATGGRGEAFF
TRBV7-6	many	TRBJ2-5	-	TGTGCCAGCAGCCGGAAACGACTAGGTTTTAAAGGGCGTGAGACCCAGTACTTC	CASSRKRLGFKGRETQYF
TRBV7-8	-	TRBJ1-5	-	TGTGCCAGCAGCTCCGGGGGAGGGCCGTATAGCAATCAGCCCCAGCATTTT	CASSSGGGPYSNQPQHF
TRBV9	few	TRBJ1-1	-	TGTGCCAGCAGCGTGACCGCAGAGAACACTGAAGCTTTCTTT	CASSVTAENTEAFF
TRBV5-1	-	TRBJ1-5	TRBD1	TGCGCCAGCAGTCAGGAAGGGGGCGGGAAAGGCAATCAGCCCCAGCATTTT	CASSQEGGGKGNQPQHF
TRBV6-6	-	TRBJ2-3	-	TGTGCCAGCAGTTACTCGAGGGAGGTGGGGACAGATACGCAGTATTTT	CASSYSREVGTDTQYF
TRBV6-2/TRBV6-3	-	TRBJ1-2	TRBD1	TGTGCCAGCACCGGAACAGGGGGCGTCTATGGCTACACCTTC	CASTGTGGVYGYTF
TRBV5-1	-	TRBJ2-1	TRBD2	TGCGCCAGCAGCTGGACTAGCGGGGGGCACCCCGGTGAGCAGTTCTTC	CASSWTSGGHPGEQFF
TRBV7-9	-	TRBJ2-7	-	TGTGCCAGCAGCGGCGGGTCGACGGACGAGCAGTACTTC	CASSGGSTDEQYF
TRBV6-5	few	TRBJ1-1	-	TGTGCCAGCAGTTACTCGGACGGGGGCACTGAAGCTTTCTTT	CASSYSDGGTEAFF
TRBV21-1	few	TRBJ2-1	-	TGTGCCAGCAGCAACTTAGTCATGGCAGGGGGCTACAATGAGCAGTTCTTC	CASSNLVMAGGYNEQFF
TRBV6-2/TRBV6-3	few	TRBJ2-7	TRBD1	TGTGCCAGCACCAATAGGACAGGTGGTTCCTACGAGCAGTACTTC	CASTNRTGGSYEQYF
TRBV4-1	-	TRBJ2-3	TRBD2	TGCGCCAGCAGCCAAGTCCGACTAGCGGCCTCAGATACGCAGTATTTT	CASSQVRLAASDTQYF